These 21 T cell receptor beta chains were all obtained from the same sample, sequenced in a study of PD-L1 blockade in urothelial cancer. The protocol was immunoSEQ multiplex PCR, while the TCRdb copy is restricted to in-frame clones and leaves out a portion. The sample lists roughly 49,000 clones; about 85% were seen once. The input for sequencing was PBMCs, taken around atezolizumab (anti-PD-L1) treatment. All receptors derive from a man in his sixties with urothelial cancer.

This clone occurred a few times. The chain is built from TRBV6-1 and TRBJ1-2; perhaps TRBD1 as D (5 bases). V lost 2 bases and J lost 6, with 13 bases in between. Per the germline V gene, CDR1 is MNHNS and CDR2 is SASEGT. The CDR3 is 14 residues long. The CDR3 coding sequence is TGTGCCAGCAGTGAAAGCAGGGTATTGGATGGCTACACCTTC. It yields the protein CASSESRVLDGYTF.

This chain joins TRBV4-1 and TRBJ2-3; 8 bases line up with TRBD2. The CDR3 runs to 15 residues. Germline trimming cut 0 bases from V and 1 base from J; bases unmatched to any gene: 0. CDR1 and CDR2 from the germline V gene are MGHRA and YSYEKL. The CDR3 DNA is TGCGCCAGCAGCCAAGAAGCGGGGGGCACAGATACGCAGTATTTT. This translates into CASSQEAGGTDTQYF.

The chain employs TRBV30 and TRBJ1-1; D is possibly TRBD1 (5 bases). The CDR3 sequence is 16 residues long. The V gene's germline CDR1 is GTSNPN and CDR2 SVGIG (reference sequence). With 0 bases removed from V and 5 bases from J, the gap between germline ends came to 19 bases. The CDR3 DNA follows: TGTGCCTGGAGTGTACAGGCAGGGTGGGGTGGAACTGAAGCTTTCTTT. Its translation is CAWSVQAGWGGTEAFF.

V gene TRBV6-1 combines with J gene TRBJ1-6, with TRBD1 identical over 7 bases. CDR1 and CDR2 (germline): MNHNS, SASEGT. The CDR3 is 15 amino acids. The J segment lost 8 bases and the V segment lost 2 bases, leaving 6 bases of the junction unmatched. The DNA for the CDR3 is TGTGCCAGCAGTGAACTGCGCACAGGGGATTCACCCCTCCACTTT. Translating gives CASSELRTGDSPLHF.

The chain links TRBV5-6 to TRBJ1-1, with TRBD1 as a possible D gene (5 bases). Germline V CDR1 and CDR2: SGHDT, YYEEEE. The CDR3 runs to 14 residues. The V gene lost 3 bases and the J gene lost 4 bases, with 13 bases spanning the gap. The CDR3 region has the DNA TGTGCCAGCAGCTCTAGACTCCAGGGCACTGAAGCTTTCTTT. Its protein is CASSSRLQGTEAFF.

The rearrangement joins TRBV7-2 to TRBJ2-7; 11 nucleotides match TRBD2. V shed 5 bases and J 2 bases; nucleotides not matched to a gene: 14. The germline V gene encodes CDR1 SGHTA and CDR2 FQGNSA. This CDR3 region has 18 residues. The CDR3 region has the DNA TGTGCCAGCAGCCCAGATTCCCTAGCGGGGGGCCTGGCCTACGAGCAGTACTTC. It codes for CASSPDSLAGGLAYEQYF.

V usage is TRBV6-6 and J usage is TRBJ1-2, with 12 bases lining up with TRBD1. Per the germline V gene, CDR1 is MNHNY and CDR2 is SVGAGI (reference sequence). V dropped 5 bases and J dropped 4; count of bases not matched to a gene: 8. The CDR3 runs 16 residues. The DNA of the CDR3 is TGTGCCAGCAGTACTTTGGGACAGGGGGCGAGCTATGGCTACACCTTC. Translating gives CASSTLGQGASYGYTF.

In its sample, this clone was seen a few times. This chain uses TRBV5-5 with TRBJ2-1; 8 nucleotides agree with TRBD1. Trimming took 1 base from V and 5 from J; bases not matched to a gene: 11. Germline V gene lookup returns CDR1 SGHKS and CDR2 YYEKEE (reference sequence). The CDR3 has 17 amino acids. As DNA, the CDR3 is TGTGCCAGCAGCTTGATTGCCGGGACAGGAGGAAACAATGAGCAGTTCTTC. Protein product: CASSLIAGTGGNNEQFF.

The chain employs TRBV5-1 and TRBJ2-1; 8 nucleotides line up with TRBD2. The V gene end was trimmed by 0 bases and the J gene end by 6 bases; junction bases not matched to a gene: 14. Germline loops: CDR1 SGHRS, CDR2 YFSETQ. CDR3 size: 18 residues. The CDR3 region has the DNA TGCGCCAGCAGCTTGGCGGTACTGCCGGGGGGGGCCGTCAATGAGCAGTTCTTC. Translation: CASSLAVLPGGAVNEQFF.

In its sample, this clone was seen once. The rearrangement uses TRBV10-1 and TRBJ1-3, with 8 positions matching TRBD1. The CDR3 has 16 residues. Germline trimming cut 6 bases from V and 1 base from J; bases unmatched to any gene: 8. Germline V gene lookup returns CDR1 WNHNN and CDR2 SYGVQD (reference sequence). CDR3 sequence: CASRQGARRSGNTIYF. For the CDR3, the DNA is TGCGCCAGCAGGCAGGGGGCACGACGATCTGGAAACACCATATATTTT.

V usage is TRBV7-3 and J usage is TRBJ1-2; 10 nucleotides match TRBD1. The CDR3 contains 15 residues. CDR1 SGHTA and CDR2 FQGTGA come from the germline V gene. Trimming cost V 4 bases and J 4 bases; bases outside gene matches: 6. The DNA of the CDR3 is TGTGCCAGCAGCTCCTCCGGGACAGGGGCCTATGGCTACACCTTC. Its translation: CASSSSGTGAYGYTF.

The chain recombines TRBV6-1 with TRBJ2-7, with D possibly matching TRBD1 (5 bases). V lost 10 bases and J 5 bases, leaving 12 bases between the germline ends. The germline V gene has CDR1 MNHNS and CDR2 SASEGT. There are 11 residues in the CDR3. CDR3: CATLRDHEQYF. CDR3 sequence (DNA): TGTGCCACCCTCAGGGATCACGAGCAGTACTTC.

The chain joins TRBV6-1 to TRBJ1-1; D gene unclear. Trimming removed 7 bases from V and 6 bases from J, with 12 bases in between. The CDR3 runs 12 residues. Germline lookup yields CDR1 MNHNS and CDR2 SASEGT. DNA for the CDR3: TGTGCCAGCACCAGAAAGGAGTCTGAAGCTTTCTTT. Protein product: CASTRKESEAFF.

CDR3 protein: CASSARGYSNQPQHF. CDR3 DNA: TGTGCCAGTAGTGCCAGGGGGTATAGCAATCAGCCCCAGCATTTT. J is TRBJ1-5 and V is TRBV19, with TRBD1 identical over 7 bases. CDR1 LNHDA and CDR2 SQIVND come from the germline V gene (reference sequence). The CDR3 extends over 15 amino acids. J gave up 0 bases and V 5 bases, and 4 bases lay outside the gene matches.

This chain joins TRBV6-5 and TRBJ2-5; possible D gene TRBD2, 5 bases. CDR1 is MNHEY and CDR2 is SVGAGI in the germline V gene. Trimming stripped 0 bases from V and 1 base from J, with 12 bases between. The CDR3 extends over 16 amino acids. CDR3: CASSYSGAALQETQYF. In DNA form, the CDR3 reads TGTGCCAGCAGTTACTCGGGAGCAGCCCTCCAAGAGACCCAGTACTTC.

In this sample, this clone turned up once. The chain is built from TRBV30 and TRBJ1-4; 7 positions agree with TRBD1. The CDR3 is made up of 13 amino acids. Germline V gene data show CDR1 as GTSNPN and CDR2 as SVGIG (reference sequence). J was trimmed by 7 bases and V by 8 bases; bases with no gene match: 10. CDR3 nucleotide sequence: TGTGCCAGACAGGGAAGAGAGGGTGAAAAACTGTTTTTT. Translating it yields CARQGREGEKLFF.

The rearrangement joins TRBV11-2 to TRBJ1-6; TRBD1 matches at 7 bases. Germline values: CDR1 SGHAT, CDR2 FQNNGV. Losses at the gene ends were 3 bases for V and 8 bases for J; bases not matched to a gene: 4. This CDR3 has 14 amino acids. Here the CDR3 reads CASSLDRTDSPLHF. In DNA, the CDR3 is TGTGCCAGCAGCTTGGACAGGACTGATTCACCCCTCCACTTT.

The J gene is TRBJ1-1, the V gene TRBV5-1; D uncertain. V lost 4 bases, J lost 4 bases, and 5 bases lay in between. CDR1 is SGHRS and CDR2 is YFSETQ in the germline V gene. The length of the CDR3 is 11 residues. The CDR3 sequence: CASSGGTEAFF. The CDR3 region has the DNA TGCGCCAGCAGCGGAGGCACTGAAGCTTTCTTT.

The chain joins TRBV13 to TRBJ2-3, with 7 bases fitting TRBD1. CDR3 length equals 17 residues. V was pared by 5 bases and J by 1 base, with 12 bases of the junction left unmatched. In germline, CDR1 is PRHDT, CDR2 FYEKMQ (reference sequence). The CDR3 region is CASSPRDRAYGTDTQYF. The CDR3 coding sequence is TGTGCCAGCAGCCCCCGGGACAGAGCATATGGCACAGATACGCAGTATTTT.

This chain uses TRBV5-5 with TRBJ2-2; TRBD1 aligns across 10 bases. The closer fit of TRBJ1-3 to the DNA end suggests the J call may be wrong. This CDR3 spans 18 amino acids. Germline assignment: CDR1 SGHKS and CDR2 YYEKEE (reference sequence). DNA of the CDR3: TGTGCCAGCAGCTTAACCCGGACAGGGGGTAACTCTGGAAACACCATATATTTT. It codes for CASSLTRTGGNSGNTIYF.

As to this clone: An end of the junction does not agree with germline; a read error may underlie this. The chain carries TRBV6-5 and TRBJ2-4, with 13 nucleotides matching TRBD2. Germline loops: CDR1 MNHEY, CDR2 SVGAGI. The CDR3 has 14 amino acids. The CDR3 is CASSYRTSGGDRFF. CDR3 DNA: TGTGCCAGCAGTTACCGGACTAGCGGGGGCGATCGGTTCTTC.